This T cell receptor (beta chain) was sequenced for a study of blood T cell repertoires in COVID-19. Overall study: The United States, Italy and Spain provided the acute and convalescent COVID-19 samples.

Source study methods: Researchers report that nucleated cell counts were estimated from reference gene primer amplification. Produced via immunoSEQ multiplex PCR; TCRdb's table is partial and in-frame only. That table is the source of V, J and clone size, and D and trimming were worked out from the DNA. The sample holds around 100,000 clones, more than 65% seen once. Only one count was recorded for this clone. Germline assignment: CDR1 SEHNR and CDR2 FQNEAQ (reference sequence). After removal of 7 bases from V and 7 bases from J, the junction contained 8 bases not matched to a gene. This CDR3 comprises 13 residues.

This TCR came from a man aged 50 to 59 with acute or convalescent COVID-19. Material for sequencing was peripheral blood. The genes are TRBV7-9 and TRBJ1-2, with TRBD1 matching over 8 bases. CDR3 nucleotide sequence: TGTGCCAGCACCATCGGGACAGGCGGTGGCTACACCTTC. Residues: CASTIGTGGGYTF.